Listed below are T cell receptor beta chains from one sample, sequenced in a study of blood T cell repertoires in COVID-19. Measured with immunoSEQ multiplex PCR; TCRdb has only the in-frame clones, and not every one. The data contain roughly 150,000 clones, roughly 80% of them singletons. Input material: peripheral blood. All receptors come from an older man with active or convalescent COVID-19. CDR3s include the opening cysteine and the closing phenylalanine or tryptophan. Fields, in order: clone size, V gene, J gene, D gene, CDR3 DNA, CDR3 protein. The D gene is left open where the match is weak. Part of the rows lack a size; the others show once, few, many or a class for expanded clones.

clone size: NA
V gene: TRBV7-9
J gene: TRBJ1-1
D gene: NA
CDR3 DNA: TGTGCCAGCAGCCAAATTAGGGGGGGACGTAAGAACACTGAAGCTTTCTTT
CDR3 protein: CASSQIRGGRKNTEAFF

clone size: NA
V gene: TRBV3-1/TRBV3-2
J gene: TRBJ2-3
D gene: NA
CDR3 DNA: TGTGCCAGCAGCCAAGATCCAACTCGCACAGATACGCAGTATTTT
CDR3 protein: CASSQDPTRTDTQYF

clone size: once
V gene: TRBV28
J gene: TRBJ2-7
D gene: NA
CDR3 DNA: TGTGCCAGCAGTTTTCAGGGGCGACTGAACGAGCAGTACTTC
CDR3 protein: CASSFQGRLNEQYF

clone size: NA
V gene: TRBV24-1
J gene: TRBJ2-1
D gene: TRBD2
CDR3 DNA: TGTGCCACCAGTGATCACGCGGGAGTCCCCTACAATGAGCAGTTCTTC
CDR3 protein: CATSDHAGVPYNEQFF

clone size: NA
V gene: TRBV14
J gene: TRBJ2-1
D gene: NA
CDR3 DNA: TGTGCCAGCAGCCCCGGGTGGAATGAGCAGTTCTTC
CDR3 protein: CASSPGWNEQFF

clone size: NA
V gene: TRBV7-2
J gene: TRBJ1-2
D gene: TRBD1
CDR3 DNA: TGTGCCAGCAGCTTTGACAGGGGAGGGGGCTACACCTTC
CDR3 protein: CASSFDRGGGYTF

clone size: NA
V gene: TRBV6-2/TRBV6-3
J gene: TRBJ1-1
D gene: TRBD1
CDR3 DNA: TGTGCCAGCAGGCCTACAGGGGGGTTGACTGAAGCTTTCTTT
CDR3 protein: CASRPTGGLTEAFF

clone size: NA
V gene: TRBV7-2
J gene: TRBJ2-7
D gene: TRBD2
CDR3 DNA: TGTGCCAGCAGCCTCCGGGCTAGCGGGAGCTCCTACGAGCAGTACTTC
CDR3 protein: CASSLRASGSSYEQYF

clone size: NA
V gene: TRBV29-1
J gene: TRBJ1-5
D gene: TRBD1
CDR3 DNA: TGCAGCGTTCTGGGACAGGGGGTCAATCAGCCCCAGCATTTT
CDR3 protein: CSVLGQGVNQPQHF

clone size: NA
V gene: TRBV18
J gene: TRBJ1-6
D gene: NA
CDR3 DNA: TGTGCCAGCTCACCTAGGGGCCCCTATAATTCACCCCTCCACTTT
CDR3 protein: CASSPRGPYNSPLHF

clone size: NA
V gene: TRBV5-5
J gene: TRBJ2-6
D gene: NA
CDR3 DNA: TGTGCCAGCAGCTTGCGGGGGTCTGGGGCCAACGTCCTGACTTTC
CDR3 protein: CASSLRGSGANVLTF

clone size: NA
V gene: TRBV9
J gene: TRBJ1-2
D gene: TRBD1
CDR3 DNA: TGTGCCAGCAGCGTAGTCATGGACCAGGGGGGCTTGGGTGGCTACACCTTC
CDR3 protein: CASSVVMDQGGLGGYTF

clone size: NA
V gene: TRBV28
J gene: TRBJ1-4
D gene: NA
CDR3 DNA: TGTGCCAGCAGCCAAGGGGCTAATGAAAAACTGTTTTTT
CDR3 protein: CASSQGANEKLFF

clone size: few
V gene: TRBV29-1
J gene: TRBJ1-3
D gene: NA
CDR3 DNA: TGCAGCGTGGTTCAGGGGTTTTCAGGAAACACCATATATTTT
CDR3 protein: CSVVQGFSGNTIYF

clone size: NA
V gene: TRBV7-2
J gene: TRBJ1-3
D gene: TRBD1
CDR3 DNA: TGTGCCAGCAGTTACGGGACAGGGGCTGGAAACACCATATATTTT
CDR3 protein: CASSYGTGAGNTIYF

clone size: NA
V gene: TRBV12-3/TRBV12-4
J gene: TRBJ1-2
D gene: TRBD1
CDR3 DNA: TGTGCCAGCAGAGGACAGGGTGACTATGGCTACACCTTC
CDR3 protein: CASRGQGDYGYTF

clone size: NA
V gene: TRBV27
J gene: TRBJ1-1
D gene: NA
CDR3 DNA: TGTGCCAGCGGGCGTTCCCGTTACACTGAAGCTTTCTTT
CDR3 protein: CASGRSRYTEAFF

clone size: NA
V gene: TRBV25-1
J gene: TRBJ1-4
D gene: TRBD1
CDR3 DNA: TGTGCCAGCAGTGAATCTGTCACAGGGGGTCATGAAAAACTGTTTTTT
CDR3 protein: CASSESVTGGHEKLFF

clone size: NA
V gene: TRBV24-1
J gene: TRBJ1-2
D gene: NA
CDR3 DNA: TGTGCCACCAGTGATGCCGACAGAGCCTATGGCTACACCTTC
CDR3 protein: CATSDADRAYGYTF

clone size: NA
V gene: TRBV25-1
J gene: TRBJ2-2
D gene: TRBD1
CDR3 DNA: TGTGCCAGCAGTGGCTGGACAGGGAACGGCGGGGAGCTGTTTTTT
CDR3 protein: CASSGWTGNGGELFF

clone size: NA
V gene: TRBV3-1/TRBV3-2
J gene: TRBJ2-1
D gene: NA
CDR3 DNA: TGTGCCAGCAGCCAAGATCGGGGGGCCTCCTACAATGAGCAGTTCTTC
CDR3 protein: CASSQDRGASYNEQFF

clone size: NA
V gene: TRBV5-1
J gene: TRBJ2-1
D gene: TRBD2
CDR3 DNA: TGCGCCAGCAGCCCCGGGGGTAGCGGGAGTTTTAATGAGCAGTTCTTC
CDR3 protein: CASSPGGSGSFNEQFF

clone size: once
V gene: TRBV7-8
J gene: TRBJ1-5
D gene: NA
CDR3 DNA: TGTGCCAGCAGCCCCCCAGGGCAGCCCCAGCATTTT
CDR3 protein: CASSPPGQPQHF

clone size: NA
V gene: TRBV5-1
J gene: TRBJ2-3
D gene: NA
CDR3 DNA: TGCGCCAGCAGCTGGATGGGACTGGGGCTGGGCACAGATACGCAGTATTTT
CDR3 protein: CASSWMGLGLGTDTQYF

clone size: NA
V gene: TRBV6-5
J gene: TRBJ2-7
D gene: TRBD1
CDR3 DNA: TGTGCCAGCAACTCCCGGACAGGGAACTACGAGCAGTACTTC
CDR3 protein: CASNSRTGNYEQYF

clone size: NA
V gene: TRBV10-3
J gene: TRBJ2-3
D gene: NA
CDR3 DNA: TGTGCCATCAGTGTCTCCAGGGAAGATACGCAGTATTTT
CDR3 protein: CAISVSREDTQYF

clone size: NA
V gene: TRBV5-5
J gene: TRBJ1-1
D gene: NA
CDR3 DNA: TGTGCCAGCAGCCCTTCTTCTAGGAACACTGAAGCTTTCTTT
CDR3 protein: CASSPSSRNTEAFF

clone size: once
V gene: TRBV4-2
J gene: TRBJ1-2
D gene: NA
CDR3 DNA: TGTGCCAGCAGCCAAGATAGCGGGGGGACCACCTATGGCTACACCTTC
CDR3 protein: CASSQDSGGTTYGYTF

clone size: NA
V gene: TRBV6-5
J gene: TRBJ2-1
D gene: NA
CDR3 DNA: TGTGCCAGCAGTTACCGCCGGAAGACTTACAATGAGCAGTTCTTC
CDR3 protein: CASSYRRKTYNEQFF

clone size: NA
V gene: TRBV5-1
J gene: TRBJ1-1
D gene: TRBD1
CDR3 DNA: TGCGCCACCGCAAGGGGGCCCCATTCTTTTATGAACACTGAAGCTTTCTTT
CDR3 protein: CATARGPHSFMNTEAFF

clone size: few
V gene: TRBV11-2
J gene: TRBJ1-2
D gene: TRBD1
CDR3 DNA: TGTGCCAGCAGCTCTCCCGGGACAGGGGAAGTAGGTGGCTACACCTTC
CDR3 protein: CASSSPGTGEVGGYTF

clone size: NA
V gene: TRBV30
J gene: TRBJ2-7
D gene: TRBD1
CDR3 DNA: TGTGCCTGGAGTGTACTAGGAGGAGGACAGGGGACGCGGGAGCAGTACTTC
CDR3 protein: CAWSVLGGGQGTREQYF

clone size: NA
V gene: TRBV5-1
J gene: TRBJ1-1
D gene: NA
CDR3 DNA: TGCGCCAGCAGCCTCGTTGGGGCGGAGTACACTGAAGCTTTCTTT
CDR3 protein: CASSLVGAEYTEAFF

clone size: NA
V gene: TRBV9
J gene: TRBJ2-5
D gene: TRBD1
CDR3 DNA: TGTGCCAGCAGCGGCTGGACAGGGGGCAAAGAGACCCAGTACTTC
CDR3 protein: CASSGWTGGKETQYF

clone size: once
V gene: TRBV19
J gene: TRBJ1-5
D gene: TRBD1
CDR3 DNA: TGTGCCAGTAGCCTTGGGACAGATAATCAGCCCCAGCATTTT
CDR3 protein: CASSLGTDNQPQHF

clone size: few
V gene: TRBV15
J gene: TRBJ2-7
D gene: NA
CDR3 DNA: TGTGCCACCAGCAGAGACCGCGGCCTGAACTACGAGCAGTACTTC
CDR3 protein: CATSRDRGLNYEQYF

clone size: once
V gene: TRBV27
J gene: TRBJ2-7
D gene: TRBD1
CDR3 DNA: TGTGCCAGCAGCCGATTCTCGGACAGGGGGCTGGGAGGCGAGCAGTACTTC
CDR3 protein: CASSRFSDRGLGGEQYF

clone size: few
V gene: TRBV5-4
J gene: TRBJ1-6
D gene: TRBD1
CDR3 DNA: TGTGCCAGCAGCCAGCGGACAGGGGTTGATTCACCCCTCCACTTT
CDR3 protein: CASSQRTGVDSPLHF

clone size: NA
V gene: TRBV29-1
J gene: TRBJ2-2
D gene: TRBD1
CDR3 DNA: TGCAGCGTCGTAGGGGGCCCGAACACCGGGGAGCTGTTTTTT
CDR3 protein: CSVVGGPNTGELFF

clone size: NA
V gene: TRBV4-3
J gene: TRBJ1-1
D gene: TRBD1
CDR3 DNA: TGCGCCAGCAGCCAATTCCTAGAGACAGGGGAAGCTTTCTTT
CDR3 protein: CASSQFLETGEAFF

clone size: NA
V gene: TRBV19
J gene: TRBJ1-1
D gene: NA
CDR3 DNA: TGTGCCAGTAGTACCCCCCAAGGAGCCCCGAACACTGAAGCTTTCTTT
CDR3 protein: CASSTPQGAPNTEAFF

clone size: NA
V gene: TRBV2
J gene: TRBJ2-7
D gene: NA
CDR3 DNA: TGTGCCAGCAAGCAGGAATCAAGCACCTACGAGCAGTACTTC
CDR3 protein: CASKQESSTYEQYF

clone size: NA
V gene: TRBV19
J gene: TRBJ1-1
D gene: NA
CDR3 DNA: TGTGCCAGTAGTCCCCGCACAGGGTATCAGAACACTGAAGCTTTCTTT
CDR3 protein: CASSPRTGYQNTEAFF

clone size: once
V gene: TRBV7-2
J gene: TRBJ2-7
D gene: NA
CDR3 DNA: TGTGCCAGCAGCCCGGAGAGGTTTGACGAGCAGTACTTC
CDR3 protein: CASSPERFDEQYF

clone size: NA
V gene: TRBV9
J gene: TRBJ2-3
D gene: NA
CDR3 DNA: TGTGCCAGCAGCCCTGGGGGGGCTAGCACAGATACGCAGTATTTT
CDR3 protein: CASSPGGASTDTQYF

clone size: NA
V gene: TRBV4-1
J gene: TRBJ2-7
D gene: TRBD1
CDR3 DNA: TGCGCCAGCAGCCAAGCCCCCTCGGGACAGGGGGCTTACGAGCAGTACTTC
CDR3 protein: CASSQAPSGQGAYEQYF

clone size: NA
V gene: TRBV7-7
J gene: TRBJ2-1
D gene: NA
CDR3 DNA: TGTGCTAGCAGCTTAGGGGGACTCCCAACGGATGAGCAGTTCTTC
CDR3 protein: CASSLGGLPTDEQFF

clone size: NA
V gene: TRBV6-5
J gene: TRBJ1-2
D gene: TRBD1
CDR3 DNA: TGTGCCAGCAGTTCTGGGGACAGGGGCCGCGGCTACACCTTC
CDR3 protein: CASSSGDRGRGYTF

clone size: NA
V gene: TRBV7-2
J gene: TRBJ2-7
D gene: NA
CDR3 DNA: TGTGCCAGCAGCTTAGACTTCCGAAGCTCCTACGAGCAGTACTTC
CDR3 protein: CASSLDFRSSYEQYF